The 28 T cell receptor beta chains presented below share a single source sample, sequenced in a study of response to subunit inactivated influenza vaccine. One entry per CDR3 protein, called by TCRdb with MiXCR from the RT-PCR reads. There are roughly 500,000 distinct CDR3 sequences in the sample; around 25% occur only once, and 2.5% to 3.5% lies in the top ten. This sample was shared with a second study, whose subject was T cells expressing NK-cell markers. That report notes: TCR beta cDNA was made by 5'RACE template switching with UMIs.

Sequenced material: CD4+ T cells sorted from PBMCs, taken roughly 12 days after vaccination. The source is a man in his fifties or sixties who received an inactivated influenza vaccine.

J is TRBJ2-3 and V is TRBV5-1, with a tentative D call TRBD1 (6 bases). This CDR3 contains 15 residues. V was clipped by 4 bases and J by 4 bases, with 16 bases between them. CDR1 is SGHRS, CDR2 YFSETQ, per germline. CDR3 region: CASSTSVQGPDTQYF. As DNA, the CDR3 is TGCGCCAGCAGCACGTCGGTCCAGGGGCCAGATACGCAGTATTTT.

The V and J genes are TRBV7-8 and TRBJ2-3, with 12 nucleotides matching TRBD2. Germline V gene lookup returns CDR1 SGHVS and CDR2 FQNEAQ. The CDR3 consists of 16 residues. Trimming took 5 bases from V and 4 from J; bases not matched to a gene: 7. Here the CDR3 reads CASSPGTSGPADTQYF. DNA for the CDR3: TGTGCCAGCAGCCCAGGGACTAGCGGGCCGGCAGATACGCAGTATTTT.

The chain has TRBV5-1 and TRBJ2-2; the D is unclear. With 1 base removed from V and 0 bases from J, the gap between germline ends came to 13 bases. Germline V gives CDR1 SGHRS, CDR2 YFSETQ. The CDR3 extends over 17 amino acids. The CDR3 region has the DNA TGCGCCAGCAGCTTGCGGGCACGAGGATCGAACACCGGGGAGCTGTTTTTT. It specifies CASSLRARGSNTGELFF.

This clonotype has a handful of counts. The J gene is TRBJ2-7, the V gene TRBV12-3 or TRBV12-4, with 9 bases identical to TRBD1. V was clipped by 5 bases and J by 2 bases; unmatched bases: 7. The CDR3 has 15 residues. The CDR3 is CASSRDRDPPYEQYF. The CDR3 nucleotides read TGTGCCAGCAGTCGGGACAGGGACCCCCCCTACGAGCAGTACTTC.

The chain couples TRBV29-1 to TRBJ1-1; D call uncertain. CDR3 size: 13 residues. V lost 2 bases and J lost 1, with 8 bases in between. Looked up from germline, CDR1 is SQVTM and CDR2 is ANQGSEA. The CDR3 loop is CSVERTRNTEAFF. DNA of the CDR3: TGCAGCGTTGAAAGGACTCGGAACACTGAAGCTTTCTTT.

The V gene is TRBV25-1, the J gene TRBJ2-7; a possible D gene is TRBD2 (6 bases). CDR3 length: 16 amino acids. CDR1 and CDR2 from the germline V gene are MGHDK and SYGVNS. The V gene lost 1 base and the J gene lost 6 bases, with 19 bases spanning the gap. The CDR3 loop reads CASSELKVGSVGEQYF. Written as DNA, the CDR3 is TGTGCCAGCAGTGAATTGAAGGTCGGGAGTGTGGGCGAGCAGTACTTC.

This clonotype was found a few times. This chain links TRBV18 with TRBJ2-5, with 8 bases lining up with TRBD1. The CDR3 covers 15 residues. In germline, CDR1 is KGHSH, CDR2 LQKENI. J gave up 5 bases and V 6 bases, and 11 bases lay outside the gene matches. Here the CDR3 DNA reads TGTGCCAGCTCCCTGGGCGGGACAGGCTCGGAGACCCAGTACTTC. Encoded protein: CASSLGGTGSETQYF.

The rearrangement links TRBV12-3 or TRBV12-4 to TRBJ1-1, with a weak D call TRBD1 (6 bases). There are 15 residues in the CDR3. V dropped 3 bases and J dropped 1 base, with 12 bases sitting between them. This CDR3 reads CASSFLTGPNTEAFF. CDR3 DNA: TGTGCCAGCAGTTTTTTAACAGGGCCGAACACTGAAGCTTTCTTT.

CDR3 DNA sequence: TGCGCCAGCAGCCTCGGAGTGACCGCTGAGCAGTTCTTC. Protein product: CASSLGVTAEQFF. V usage is TRBV5-1 and J usage is TRBJ2-1, with D hard to call. CDR1 SGHRS and CDR2 YFSETQ come from the germline V gene. The ends were cut back, 4 bases at V and 9 bases at J, with 14 bases in the middle. CDR3 length equals 13 residues.

In this sample, this clonotype turned up a few times. The J gene is TRBJ2-5, the V gene TRBV6-5, with D perhaps matching TRBD2 (5 bases). Germline V lookup: CDR1 MNHEY, CDR2 SVGAGI. CDR3 size: 15 residues. The V end was cut by 0 bases, the J end by 5 bases, with 13 bases between. CDR3 protein: CASSYSLGSWETQYF. In DNA form, the CDR3 reads TGTGCCAGCAGTTACTCACTAGGGAGTTGGGAGACCCAGTACTTC.

This clonotype was recorded a few times. In nucleotides, the CDR3 is TGTGCCATCAGTAAAGCGACAGGGGGCGGAGATGGCTACACCTTC. As protein: CAISKATGGGDGYTF. V usage is TRBV10-3 and J usage is TRBJ1-2; 10 nucleotides align to TRBD1. The CDR3 spans 15 residues. With V trimmed by 5 bases and J by 6 bases, 9 bases remained unmatched. Germline-derived CDR1 and CDR2 are ENHRY and SYGVKD.

This clonotype has just a few counts. The V and J genes are TRBV3-1 and TRBJ2-5, with 9 bases that match TRBD1. This CDR3 is built from 13 residues. J was trimmed by 10 bases and V by 8 bases; bases with no gene match: 11. Germline loops: CDR1 LGHDT, CDR2 YNNKEL (reference sequence). This chain's CDR3 is CASGPPGTGSQYF. Here the CDR3 DNA reads TGTGCCAGCGGCCCCCCCGGGACAGGGAGCCAGTACTTC.

The rearrangement links TRBV10-3 to TRBJ2-2; D gene unclear. The CDR3 length is 12 residues. The germline V gene has CDR1 ENHRY and CDR2 SYGVKD. The V end lost 7 bases, the J end lost 6 bases, and 9 bases lay between the germline ends. CDR3 sequence: CAITAHAGELFF. The CDR3 nucleotides are TGTGCCATCACTGCCCATGCCGGGGAGCTGTTTTTT.

The rearrangement links TRBV20-1 to TRBJ1-1, with D maybe TRBD1 (6 bases). The germline gives CDR1 DFQATT, CDR2 SNEGSKA (reference sequence). This CDR3 has 13 residues. Trimming stripped 3 bases from V and 4 bases from J, with 12 bases between. The CDR3 region is CSASRGGITEAFF. Here the CDR3 DNA reads TGCAGTGCTAGCAGAGGGGGGATCACTGAAGCTTTCTTT.

As DNA, the CDR3 is TGTGCCATCAGTGAGCGGGCAGACCTTACTTACAATGAGCAGTTCTTC. It yields the protein CAISERADLTYNEQFF. The chain couples TRBV10-3 to TRBJ2-1, with D hard to call. V gave up 2 bases and J gave up 4 bases, with 15 bases separating them. The CDR3 runs to 16 residues. Germline CDR1 ENHRY, CDR2 SYGVKD.

This clonotype turned up a few times. The rearrangement uses TRBV6-1 and TRBJ1-1; maybe TRBD1 (5 bases). V was trimmed by 4 bases and J by 4 bases, leaving 10 bases between them. The CDR3 is made up of 13 amino acids. The germline gives CDR1 MNHNS, CDR2 SASEGT. CDR3 region: CASSVGGSTEAFF. CDR3 DNA: TGTGCCAGCAGTGTTGGGGGATCCACTGAAGCTTTCTTT.

The chain links TRBV5-1 to TRBJ1-1, with TRBD1 matching 8 bases. Germline V gene sequence: CDR1 SGHRS, CDR2 YFSETQ. The CDR3 extends over 14 amino acids. V dropped 4 bases and J dropped 0; count of bases not matched to a gene: 2. DNA of the CDR3: TGCGCCAGCAGCGTGGACAGGGTGAACACTGAAGCTTTCTTT. Translating gives CASSVDRVNTEAFF.

This clonotype appeared a few times. The chain couples TRBV5-1 to TRBJ1-1; 7 bases line up with TRBD1. V lost 6 bases to trimming and J lost 1 base; unmatched junction nucleotides: 3. This CDR3 is 13 amino acids long. From germline, CDR1 is SGHRS and CDR2 YFSETQ. CDR3 nucleotides: TGCGCCAGCAAAGGACAGGAGAACACTGAAGCTTTCTTT. This sequence encodes CASKGQENTEAFF. The full variable domain, with the rest looked up from reference TRBV5-1 and TRBJ1-1, is KAGVTQTPRYLIKTRGQQVTLSCSPISGHRSVSWYQQTPGQGLQFLFEYFSETQRNKGNFPGRFSGRQFSNSRSEMNVSTLELGDSALYLCASKGQENTEAFFGQGTRLTVV.

This clonotype showed up many times. The chain links TRBV5-4 to TRBJ2-4; 7 bases are shared with TRBD2. The CDR3 loop spans 14 amino acids. Germline assignment: CDR1 SGHNT and CDR2 YYREEE (reference sequence). Trimming removed 0 bases from V and 7 bases from J; junction bases left unmatched: 4. CDR3 sequence: CASSLAGEGNIQYF. The CDR3 DNA reads as TGTGCCAGCAGCTTGGCGGGGGAGGGTAACATTCAGTACTTC. The full variable domain, rest sourced from reference TRBV5-4 and TRBJ2-4, is ETGVTQSPTHLIKTRGQQVTLRCSSQSGHNTVSWYQQALGQGPQFIFQYYREEENGRGNFPPRFSGLQFPNYSSELNVNALELDDSALYLCASSLAGEGNIQYFGAGTRLSVL.

The chain combines TRBV30 with TRBJ1-2, with 7 bases lining up with TRBD1. In germline, CDR1 is GTSNPN, CDR2 SVGIG (reference sequence). CDR3 size: 14 residues. Trimming took 3 bases from V and 6 from J; bases not matched to a gene: 10. The CDR3 sequence is CAWRRHRGRNGYTF. CDR3 in DNA: TGTGCCTGGAGACGACACAGGGGTAGGAATGGCTACACCTTC.

The DNA of the CDR3 is TGTGCCAGCAGTGATTGGGGCCTGGCCGAGCAGTACTTC. Translating gives CASSDWGLAEQYF. The chain carries TRBV2 and TRBJ2-7; TRBD1 might be the D (5 bases). Germline CDR1 SNHLY, CDR2 FYNNEI. The CDR3 sequence is 13 residues long. V was pared by 3 bases and J by 6 bases, with 12 bases between.

This clonotype appeared a few times. The V gene is TRBV2, the J gene TRBJ2-6; D remains unclear. CDR1 SNHLY and CDR2 FYNNEI come from the germline V gene. This CDR3 has 17 residues. The V end was cut by 0 bases, the J end by 4 bases, with 13 bases between. The CDR3 sequence is CASSEALKRTGANVLTF. In nucleotides, the CDR3 is TGTGCCAGCAGTGAAGCACTAAAACGAACGGGGGCCAACGTCCTGACTTTC.

This clonotype was observed a few times. The chain couples TRBV5-1 to TRBJ1-1, with 8 bases aligning to TRBD1. Per the germline V gene, CDR1 is SGHRS and CDR2 is YFSETQ. J lost 1 base, V lost 6 bases, and 11 bases had no gene match. This CDR3 has 16 amino acids. In nucleotides, the CDR3 is TGCGCCAGCACTAAAACAGGGGGTATTGGGAACACTGAAGCTTTCTTT. Amino acid sequence: CASTKTGGIGNTEAFF.

This clonotype was observed a handful of times. The V call is TRBV20-1, the J call TRBJ2-1; 7 bases are shared with TRBD2. Germline V gene data show CDR1 as DFQATT and CDR2 as SNEGSKA (reference sequence). This CDR3 contains 15 residues. V shed 1 base and J 7 bases; nucleotides not matched to a gene: 10. CDR3 coding DNA: TGCAGTGCTAGAGGTAATCGGGAGGCCCTGAATGAGCAGTTCTTC. Translation gives CSARGNREALNEQFF.

In its sample, this clonotype was seen a few times. This chain links TRBV3-1 with TRBJ2-7; 10 bases agree with TRBD2. Trimming removed 4 bases from V and 5 bases from J; junction bases left unmatched: 11. CDR1 LGHDT and CDR2 YNNKEL come from the germline V gene (reference sequence). The CDR3 consists of 16 residues. CDR3 sequence reads: CASSPTSSGRADEQYF. The CDR3 bases are TGTGCCAGCAGCCCCACCAGCAGCGGGAGGGCCGACGAGCAGTACTTC.

The rearrangement joins TRBV6-5 to TRBJ1-2, with D hard to call. Trimming took off 6 bases at V and 6 bases at J, with 14 bases between the two ends. The CDR3 loop spans 13 amino acids. CDR1 and CDR2 (germline): MNHEY, SVGAGI. The CDR3 nucleotides are TGTGCCAGCAGAACACCTTCGGGAAATGGCTACACCTTC. Encoded protein: CASRTPSGNGYTF.

The V and J genes are TRBV6-7 and TRBJ2-2; D is undetermined. TRBV6-7 is an ORF, and what it does is uncertain. There are 15 residues in the CDR3. V was shortened by 5 bases and J by 4 bases, with 14 bases between the two germline ends. CDR3 sequence: CASSHRRRPTGELFF. As DNA, the CDR3 is TGTGCCAGCAGTCACCGACGCAGACCCACCGGGGAGCTGTTTTTT.

J is TRBJ2-2 and V is TRBV5-1, with 8 bases aligning to TRBD1. The CDR3 runs 13 residues. Looked up from germline, CDR1 is SGHRS and CDR2 is YFSETQ. Trimming cost V 4 bases and J 7 bases; bases outside gene matches: 3. The CDR3 spells CASSAGQGGELFF. The CDR3 nucleotides read TGCGCCAGCAGCGCCGGACAGGGCGGGGAGCTGTTTTTT.